This T cell receptor beta chain was documented in a study of early T cells in non-severe SARS-CoV-2 infection. TCRdb reprocessed the 5' RACE reads via MiXCR and lists one record per CDR3 protein. The sample records fewer than 35,000 distinct CDR3 sequences, around 4.4% being singletons. This clonotype has at least ten counts. Germline CDR1 is PRHDT and CDR2 is FYEKMQ (reference sequence). The CDR3 contains 16 residues. Trimming shortened V by 2 bases and J by 3 bases, and 14 bases separated the two germline ends. This chain links TRBV13 with TRBJ2-1; unclear D gene. The origin of this receptor is an adult who was a healthcare worker with PCR-confirmed SARS-CoV-2 infection or an uninfected control (not recorded which). Specimen: whole blood. In DNA form, the CDR3 reads TGTGCCAGCAGCTTATGGGTTTCTGAACGCTACAATGAGCAGTTCTTC. This encodes CASSLWVSERYNEQFF.